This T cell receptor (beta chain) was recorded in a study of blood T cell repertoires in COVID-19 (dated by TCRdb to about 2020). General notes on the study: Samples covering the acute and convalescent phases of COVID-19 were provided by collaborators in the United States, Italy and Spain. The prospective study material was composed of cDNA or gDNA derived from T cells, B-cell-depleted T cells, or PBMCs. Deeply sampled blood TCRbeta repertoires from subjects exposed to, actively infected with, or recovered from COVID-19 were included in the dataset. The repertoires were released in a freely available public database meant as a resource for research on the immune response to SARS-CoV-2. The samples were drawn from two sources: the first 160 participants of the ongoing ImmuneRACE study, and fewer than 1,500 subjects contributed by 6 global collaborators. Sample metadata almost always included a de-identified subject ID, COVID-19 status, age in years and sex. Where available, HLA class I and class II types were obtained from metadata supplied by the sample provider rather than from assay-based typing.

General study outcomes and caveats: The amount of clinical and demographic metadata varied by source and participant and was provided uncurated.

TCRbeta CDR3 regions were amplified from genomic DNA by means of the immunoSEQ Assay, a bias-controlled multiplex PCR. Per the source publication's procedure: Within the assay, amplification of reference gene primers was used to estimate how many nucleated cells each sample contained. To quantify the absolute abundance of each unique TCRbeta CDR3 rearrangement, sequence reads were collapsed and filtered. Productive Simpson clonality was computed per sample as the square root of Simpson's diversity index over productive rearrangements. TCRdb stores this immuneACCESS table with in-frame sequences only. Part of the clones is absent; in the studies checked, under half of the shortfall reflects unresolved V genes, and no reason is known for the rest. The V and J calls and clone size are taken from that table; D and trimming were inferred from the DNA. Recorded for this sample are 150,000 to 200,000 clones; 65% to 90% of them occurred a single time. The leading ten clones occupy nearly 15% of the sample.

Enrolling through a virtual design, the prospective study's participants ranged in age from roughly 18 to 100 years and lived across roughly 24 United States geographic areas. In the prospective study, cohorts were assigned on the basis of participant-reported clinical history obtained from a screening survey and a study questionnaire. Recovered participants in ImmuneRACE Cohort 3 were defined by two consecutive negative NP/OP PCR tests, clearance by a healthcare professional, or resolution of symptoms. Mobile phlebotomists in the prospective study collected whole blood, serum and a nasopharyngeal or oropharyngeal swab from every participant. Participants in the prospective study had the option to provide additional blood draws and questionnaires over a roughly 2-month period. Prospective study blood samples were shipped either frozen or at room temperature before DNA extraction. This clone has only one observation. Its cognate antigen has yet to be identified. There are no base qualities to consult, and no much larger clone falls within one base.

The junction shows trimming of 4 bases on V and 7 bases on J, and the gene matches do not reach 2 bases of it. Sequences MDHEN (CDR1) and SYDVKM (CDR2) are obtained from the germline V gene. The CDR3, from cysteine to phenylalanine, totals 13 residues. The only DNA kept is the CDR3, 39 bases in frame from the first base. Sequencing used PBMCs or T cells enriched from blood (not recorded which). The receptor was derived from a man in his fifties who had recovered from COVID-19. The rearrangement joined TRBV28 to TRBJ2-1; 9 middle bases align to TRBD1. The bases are TGTGCCAGCAGTTCGGACAGGGGAAATGAGCAGTTCTTC. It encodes CASSSDRGNEQFF. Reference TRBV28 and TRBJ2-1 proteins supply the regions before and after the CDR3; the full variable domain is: DVKVTQSSRYLVKRTGEKVFLECVQDMDHENMFWYRQDPGLGLRLIYFSYDVKMKEKGDIPEGYSVSREKKERFSLILESASTNQTSMYLCASSSDRGNEQFFGPGTRLTVL.